These 28 T cell receptor beta chains were sequenced from one sample in a study of OX40 agonist ivuxolimab in advanced cancers. The method was immunoSEQ multiplex PCR; TCRdb's version includes in-frame clones alone and lacks a portion of them. The profile shows 50,000 to 65,000 clones, around 90% of them singletons. The sample in question was CD4+ or CD8+ T cells sorted from blood, obtained in a trial of the OX40 agonist ivuxolimab. These receptor sequences come from an adult with an advanced solid tumor such as melanoma, head and neck, liver or kidney cancer.

The rearrangement joins TRBV19 to TRBJ2-2, with TRBD2 identical over 9 bases. V was pared by 5 bases and J by 4 bases, with 5 bases of the junction left unmatched. The CDR3 is made up of 15 amino acids. Germline V gene lookup returns CDR1 LNHDA and CDR2 SQIVND (reference sequence). CDR3 protein: CASSVAGGFTGELFF. The DNA for the CDR3 is TGTGCCAGTAGTGTCGCGGGAGGGTTCACCGGGGAGCTGTTTTTT.

The V and J genes are TRBV5-1 and TRBJ2-5; D could derive from TRBD1 or TRBD2 (5 bases each). The DNA end is a closer match to TRBJ2-7, so the J assignment may be wrong. Germline CDR1 SGHRS, CDR2 YFSETQ. This CDR3 is built from 16 residues. The CDR3 DNA is TGCGCCAGCAGCGAGAACCCCGGGGCCCAAACCTACGAGCAGTACTTC. Amino acids: CASSENPGAQTYEQYF.

This clone occurred once. J is TRBJ2-7 and V is TRBV19; D possibly corresponds to TRBD2 (8 bases). Looked up from germline, CDR1 is LNHDA and CDR2 is SQIVND (reference sequence). This CDR3 is built from 15 residues. With 4 bases removed from V and 3 bases from J, the gap between germline ends came to 16 bases. CDR3 nucleotide sequence: TGTGCCAGTAGTACCCGGGGGGGGGACAGCTACGAGCAGTACTTC. The encoded protein is CASSTRGGDSYEQYF.

The genes are TRBV15 and TRBJ1-5; TRBD1 is a possible D gene (6 bases). Germline V gene data show CDR1 as LNHNV and CDR2 as YYDKDF (reference sequence). This CDR3 contains 13 residues. V lost 7 bases and J lost 7, with 14 bases in between. CDR3 amino acids: CATNTGAEQPQHF. Written as DNA, the CDR3 is TGTGCCACCAATACGGGGGCGGAGCAGCCCCAGCATTTT.

The chain combines TRBV6-5 with TRBJ1-1; D is unresolved. In germline, CDR1 is MNHEY, CDR2 SVGAGI. The CDR3 covers 13 residues. The V gene lost 6 bases and the J gene lost 6 bases, with 14 bases spanning the gap. The CDR3 loop reads CASRNGLDAEAFF. CDR3 DNA sequence: TGTGCCAGCAGAAACGGGTTGGACGCTGAAGCTTTCTTT.

The V call is TRBV6-6, the J call TRBJ2-7, with TRBD2 matching over 7 bases. This CDR3 contains 15 residues. In germline, CDR1 is MNHNY, CDR2 SVGAGI (reference sequence). V dropped 4 bases and J dropped 4; count of bases not matched to a gene: 10. The CDR3 DNA follows: TGTGCCAGCAGTTTTAAAGGGACTAAAGGGTACGAGCAGTACTTC. Translated: CASSFKGTKGYEQYF.

The V call is TRBV5-4, the J call TRBJ1-2; unclear D gene. CDR1 and CDR2 from the germline V gene are SGHNT and YYREEE (reference sequence). V lost 5 bases, J lost 4 bases, and 15 bases lay in between. The length of the CDR3 is 14 residues. The CDR3 DNA reads TGTGCCAGCAGTAATGGACCCGGACCCTATGGCTACACCTTC. Translated, it gives CASSNGPGPYGYTF.

The genes are TRBV10-1 and TRBJ1-1; D not resolved. Germline-derived CDR1 and CDR2 are WNHNN and SYGVQD (reference sequence). The CDR3 loop spans 13 amino acids. Between the trimmed V and J ends, which lost 6 bases and 1 base, there was a span of 9 bases. In DNA form, the CDR3 reads TGCGCCAGCAGCTGGAGGAGGAACACTGAAGCTTTCTTT. This codes for CASSWRRNTEAFF.

The chain is built from TRBV19 and TRBJ2-1, with 13 nucleotides matching TRBD2. Germline CDR1 is LNHDA and CDR2 is SQIVND (reference sequence). Trimming cost V 2 bases and J 1 base; bases outside gene matches: 5. The CDR3 runs 18 residues. CDR3 region: CASSISGLAGRSYNEQFF. The CDR3 region has the DNA TGTGCCAGTAGTATATCGGGACTAGCGGGACGGTCCTACAATGAGCAGTTCTTC. Full variable domain (outside the CDR3, taken from reference TRBV19 and TRBJ2-1): DGGITQSPKYLFRKEGQNVTLSCEQNLNHDAMYWYRQDPGQGLRLIYYSQIVNDFQKGDIAEGYSVSREKKESFPLTVTSAQKNPTAFYLCASSISGLAGRSYNEQFFGPGTRLTVL.

CDR3 amino acids: CASAIAGDSYEQYF. CDR3 DNA sequence: TGTGCCAGCGCGATAGCTGGGGACTCCTACGAGCAGTACTTC. The genes are TRBV18 and TRBJ2-7; D uncertain. The CDR3 covers 14 residues. V lost 8 bases and J 0 bases, leaving 14 bases between the germline ends. Germline CDR1 is KGHSH and CDR2 is LQKENI. Based on the CDR3 plus reference TRBV18 and TRBJ2-7, the full variable domain is NAGVMQNPRHLVRRRGQEARLRCSPMKGHSHVYWYRQLPEEGLKFMVYLQKENIIDESGMPKERFSAEFPKEGPSILRIQQVVRGDSAAYFCASAIAGDSYEQYFGPGTRLTVT.

This clone was found a few times. A read error may account for a junction end that differs from germline. The chain has TRBV19 and TRBJ2-2; 7 positions match TRBD1. This CDR3 has 14 residues. Germline V gene data show CDR1 as LNHDA and CDR2 as SQIVND (reference sequence). The CDR3 reads CASSKTGSTGELFF. The CDR3 DNA sequence: TGTGCCAGCAGTAAGACAGGGTCCACCGGGGAGCTGTTTTTT.

The chain has TRBV2 and TRBJ2-7, with 12 bases identical to TRBD2. The CDR3 spans 16 residues. V lost 6 bases, J lost 0 bases, and 6 bases stayed unmatched. Germline-derived CDR1 and CDR2 are SNHLY and FYNNEI. The CDR3 spells CASRGGLAGTSYEQYF. CDR3 nucleotides: TGTGCCAGCAGGGGAGGACTAGCGGGGACCTCCTACGAGCAGTACTTC. Combining the CDR3 with reference TRBV2 and TRBJ2-7 gives the whole variable domain EPEVTQTPSHQVTQMGQEVILRCVPISNHLYFYWYRQILGQKVEFLVSFYNNEISEKSEIFDDQFSVERPDGSNFTLKIRSTKLEDSAMYFCASRGGLAGTSYEQYFGPGTRLTVT.

This clone has just a few counts. V is TRBV4-1 and J is TRBJ1-1; unclear D gene. Trimming removed 0 bases at V and 2 bases at J, with 16 bases between. CDR1 MGHRA and CDR2 YSYEKL come from the germline V gene. The CDR3 runs 17 residues. In DNA, the CDR3 is TGCGCCAGCAGCCAAGATCTAGGTAATGCCGCTAACACTGAAGCTTTCTTT. It is translated as CASSQDLGNAANTEAFF.

The table lists this clone with a count of one. This chain connects TRBV18 to TRBJ2-2; weak D call: TRBD2 (6 bases). Germline V CDR1 and CDR2: KGHSH, LQKENI. Trimming removed 1 base from V and 1 base from J, with 13 bases in between. This CDR3 is built from 17 residues. The CDR3 here is CASSPRVVAENTGELFF. In DNA form, the CDR3 reads TGTGCCAGCTCACCACGGGTTGTAGCGGAGAACACCGGGGAGCTGTTTTTT.

V is TRBV10-2 and J is TRBJ1-2, with 9 bases lining up with TRBD1. The CDR3 sequence is 12 residues long. V shed 6 bases and J 12 bases; nucleotides not matched to a gene: 8. Germline V gene sequence: CDR1 WSHSY, CDR2 SAAADI. CDR3 DNA: TGCGCCAGCAGCAGGGGACAGGGCCTGGACACCTTC. The encoded protein is CASSRGQGLDTF.

The chain is built from TRBV19 and TRBJ2-3; 8 nucleotides line up with TRBD2. Germline CDR1 reads LNHDA; CDR2 reads SQIVND (reference sequence). Trimming cost V 10 bases and J 0 bases; bases outside gene matches: 6. The CDR3 loop spans 14 amino acids. CDR3: CATRERGSTDTQYF. The CDR3 bases are TGTGCCACGAGGGAGCGGGGGAGCACAGATACGCAGTATTTT.

The J gene is TRBJ1-4, the V gene TRBV29-1, with 9 bases aligning to TRBD1. After removal of 7 bases from V and 8 bases from J, the junction contained 8 bases not matched to a gene. CDR1 SQVTM and CDR2 ANQGSEA come from the germline V gene. This CDR3 contains 13 residues. The CDR3 bases are TGCAGCGCCGCACGACAGGGGGGCGAAAAACTGTTTTTT. This codes for CSAARQGGEKLFF.

This sequence joins TRBV7-9 and TRBJ1-2; the D gene is possibly TRBD1 (6 bases). V gave up 5 bases and J gave up 0 bases, with 25 bases separating them. Germline CDR1 SEHNR, CDR2 FQNEAQ (reference sequence). The CDR3 extends over 19 amino acids. The CDR3 is CASSKEGGTSKGPNYGYTF. DNA of the CDR3: TGTGCCAGCAGCAAAGAGGGAGGGACATCTAAAGGTCCTAACTATGGCTACACCTTC.

The chain is built from TRBV4-2 and TRBJ2-7; 12 bases line up with TRBD2. J gave up 6 bases and V 5 bases, and 5 bases lay outside the gene matches. This CDR3 has 14 residues. CDR1 and CDR2 (germline): LGHNA, YNFKEQ. Here the CDR3 DNA reads TGTGCCAGCAGCAAGACTAGCGGGAGTGTCGAGCAGTACTTC. Translated: CASSKTSGSVEQYF.

The chain combines TRBV7-9 with TRBJ1-4; the D is unclear. The CDR3 is 16 residues long. Looked up from germline, CDR1 is SEHNR and CDR2 is FQNEAQ (reference sequence). Between the trimmed V and J ends, which lost 5 bases and 7 bases, there was a span of 20 bases. The CDR3 region is CASSPGDGRVGEKLFF. CDR3 in DNA: TGTGCCAGCAGCCCAGGCGACGGGCGCGTTGGTGAAAAACTGTTTTTT.

V and J are TRBV5-1 and TRBJ1-5; D uncertain. Germline assignment: CDR1 SGHRS and CDR2 YFSETQ. The CDR3 runs 13 residues. Between the trimmed V and J ends, which lost 0 bases and 4 bases, there was a span of 5 bases. The DNA of the CDR3 is TGCGCCAGCAGCTTGGACCTTAATCAGCCCCAGCATTTT. Its protein product is CASSLDLNQPQHF. Full variable domain (outside the CDR3, taken from reference TRBV5-1 and TRBJ1-5): KAGVTQTPRYLIKTRGQQVTLSCSPISGHRSVSWYQQTPGQGLQFLFEYFSETQRNKGNFPGRFSGRQFSNSRSEMNVSTLELGDSALYLCASSLDLNQPQHFGDGTRLSIL.

This clone has just one count. V is TRBV18 and J is TRBJ2-4; 8 nucleotides line up with TRBD2. There are 16 residues in the CDR3. Germline CDR1 and CDR2: KGHSH and LQKENI. The junction had 7 bases not matched to a gene; V was cut back by 5 bases and J by 1 base. The CDR3 region has the DNA TGTGCCAGCTCAGAACTAGCGGTTGAGGCCAAAAACATTCAGTACTTC. It specifies CASSELAVEAKNIQYF.

This chain connects TRBV25-1 to TRBJ2-5, with a weak D call TRBD1 (6 bases). This CDR3 contains 17 residues. CDR1 MGHDK and CDR2 SYGVNS come from the germline V gene. Trimming took off 6 bases at V and 2 bases at J, with 22 bases between the two ends. The CDR3 loop reads CASRNPTGRGGQETQYF. In nucleotides, the CDR3 is TGTGCCAGCAGGAACCCGACAGGCAGGGGTGGACAAGAGACCCAGTACTTC.

The chain recombines TRBV10-3 with TRBJ1-1, with D perhaps matching TRBD1 (5 bases). The V gene's germline CDR1 is ENHRY and CDR2 SYGVKD. V was shortened by 6 bases and J by 3 bases, with 17 bases between the two germline ends. The CDR3 runs to 15 residues. In DNA form, the CDR3 reads TGTGCCATCAGGGGGGGTCAAGGGTTGGACACTGAAGCTTTCTTT. It yields the protein CAIRGGQGLDTEAFF.

This clone turned up a few times. The chain combines TRBV18 with TRBJ2-7; 10 positions agree with TRBD2. The length of the CDR3 is 15 residues. J lost 5 bases, V lost 3 bases, and 7 bases had no gene match. CDR1 and CDR2 (germline): KGHSH, LQKENI. The CDR3 region has the DNA TGTGCCAGCTCACCCCCGGGACTAGCGTCTGACGAGCAGTACTTC. The encoded protein is CASSPPGLASDEQYF.

This chain connects TRBV30 to TRBJ2-1, with a weak D call TRBD2 (5 bases). Germline CDR1 GTSNPN, CDR2 SVGIG (reference sequence). The CDR3 spans 14 residues. Trimming removed 2 bases from V and 0 bases from J, with 8 bases in between. In DNA, the CDR3 is TGTGCCTGGAGTTACGGGATCTCCTACAATGAGCAGTTCTTC. Protein product: CAWSYGISYNEQFF.

The chain carries TRBV7-3 and TRBJ2-5; the D gene is possibly TRBD2 (5 bases). V was pared by 5 bases and J by 2 bases, with 9 bases between. Germline loops: CDR1 SGHTA, CDR2 FQGTGA. This CDR3 has 13 residues. The CDR3 DNA follows: TGTGCCAGCAGCCCCGGCGGGCAAGAGACCCAGTACTTC. Protein sequence: CASSPGGQETQYF.

V is TRBV7-2 and J is TRBJ2-3; D remains ambiguous. The CDR3 has 15 amino acids. Trimming pared 2 bases from V and 0 bases from J, leaving 9 bases between. Germline V gene data show CDR1 as SGHTA and CDR2 as FQGNSA. The DNA of the CDR3 is TGTGCCAGCAGCTTAATCGGCCAGAGCACAGATACGCAGTATTTT. Amino acids: CASSLIGQSTDTQYF.